Listed below are T cell receptor beta chains from one sample, sequenced in a study of T cells in Graves' hyperthyroidism and ophthalmopathy. TCRdb itself ran the multiplex PCR reads through MiXCR, one entry per CDR3 protein. In the table there are around 250,000 distinct CDR3 sequences, about 15% of which are singletons. Sequencing was performed on blood. The origin of the receptors is a woman between 40 and 50 years old with Graves' hyperthyroidism that later progressed to Graves' ophthalmopathy. Both conserved end residues are part of each CDR3. D genes are given only for firm matches.

v_gene,d_gene,CDR3aa
TRBV5-6,TRBD2,CASSPGLAGFYEQYF
TRBV7-3,TRBD2,CASSHWGLAGVEETQYF
TRBV11-2,-,CASSHSGQSQYEQYF
TRBV30,-,CASSGRGAYGYTF
TRBV6-1,TRBD2,CASSPGTSGRETQYF
TRBV28,-,CASSFGAEWLFF
TRBV5-4,TRBD1,CASSLAGTGVTDTQYF
TRBV2,-,CASSDPGYLIEQYF
TRBV7-8,-,CASSFFSPGFWGGRGSTEAFF
TRBV30,-,CAWSVKVTGTGNTIYF
TRBV10-3,-,CAISQGTGANVLTF
TRBV5-6,TRBD2,CASSAPGTSGLNEQFF
TRBV13,TRBD2,CASSLALAGVYEQFF
TRBV18,-,CASSPRKGASTDTQYF
TRBV6-1,TRBD2,CASSEAGTIYNEQFF
TRBV19,TRBD1,CASSITGGEGNIQYF
TRBV2,-,CASSVKTGSAYNSPLHF
TRBV6-5,-,CASSYSSRGTDTQYF
TRBV28,TRBD2,CASSSGGRATEQYF
TRBV6-6,TRBD1,CASSYTPGQGTEAFF
TRBV20-1,-,CSATRPQYF
TRBV12-3/TRBV12-4,-,CASSLRRSGANVLTF
TRBV7-9,-,CASHRLNSPLHF
TRBV6-1,TRBD2,CASSVGLAALGSYEQYF
TRBV4-1,-,CASSQDAGTLNHEQYF
TRBV5-4,TRBD2,CASSLGLAGKVEQYF
TRBV29-1,TRBD2,CSVSLAGGPETQFF
TRBV20-1,-,CSAGGSYEQYF
TRBV7-8,-,CASSSHRGTGNQPQHF
TRBV19,TRBD1,CATRPGQSNYGYTF
TRBV7-9,-,CASSSEGRNEQFF
TRBV12-3/TRBV12-4,-,CASSLQGRAYNEQFF
TRBV10-3,TRBD1,CAIGPGTASYEQYF
TRBV19,TRBD1,CASGGQGADTQYF
TRBV7-9,-,CASSWGIYEQFF
TRBV2,-,CASKRSLLNEQFF
TRBV7-3,TRBD2,CASSLAGTSGSTDTQYF
TRBV12-3/TRBV12-4,TRBD1,CASSSGTDYEQYF
TRBV2,TRBD2,CASGLAGGFTGELFF
TRBV30,TRBD1,CAWSKGQALAKNIQYF
TRBV27,-,CASRYGQTSTDTQYF
TRBV5-1,-,CASSLVSTQETQYF
TRBV20-1,-,CSARDQVGIANYGYTF
TRBV15,-,CATSRESLEENEKLFF
TRBV28,TRBD2,CASMRENSYNEQFF
TRBV6-1,-,CASSRGTDQFF
TRBV16,TRBD1,CASSHRQGDSYGYTF
TRBV20-1,TRBD2,CSARGTSGKQETQYF
TRBV12-3/TRBV12-4,TRBD2,CASSPRWLAASYEQYF
TRBV15,-,CATSRDKNRQETQYF
TRBV6-1,TRBD2,CASRILAGGYNEQFF
TRBV2,TRBD1,CASRAGTGANNEQFF
TRBV11-3,-,CASSLGIGTYNEQFF
TRBV19,-,CASSPEETGTGETQYF
TRBV30,TRBD2,CAWSPGTSGSADTQYF
TRBV4-1,-,CASSQDSRNIQYF
TRBV2,-,CATKEGLMRDTQYF